This T cell receptor (beta chain) came from a study of human T cells and chemical hapten exposure. Time point given: patch test 1, 2 weeks after DPC sensitization. As for treatment: therapeutic diphenylcyclopropenone sensitization with weekly scalp DPC. This clonotype was picked up a small number of times. CDR3 length equals 14 residues. CDR1 and CDR2 from the germline V gene are MNHEY and SVGAGI. The ends lost 5 bases at V and 9 bases at J; junction bases unmatched: 8. TCRdb passed the RACE reads through MiXCR, listing each CDR3 protein once. Of under 450,000 distinct CDR3 sequences listed, 4% to 5.5% are singletons.

The V gene is TRBV6-5, the J gene TRBJ2-1, with 9 bases identical to TRBD2. This clonotype originated in a woman between 45 and 65 years old with alopecia areata. Some clones in this sample may be carry-over from other donors' samples. The specimen was whole blood, collected in connection with sensitization to the hapten diphenylcyclopropenone (DPC). The CDR3 bases are TGTGCCAGCAGTATAGGGGCGGGAGGGCGTGAGCAGTTCTTC. This codes for CASSIGAGGREQFF.